Following are 27 T cell receptor beta chains from one sample sequenced in a study of blood T cell repertoires in COVID-19. Clones were sequenced by immunoSEQ multiplex PCR, and TCRdb holds only the in-frame ones, with some missing. The data hold 110,000 or so clones, with 85% observed a single time. What was sequenced was peripheral blood. The receptors derive from a human donor in a cohort sampled during active COVID-19.

The rearrangement joins TRBV6-5 to TRBJ2-7; D is undetermined. Germline V CDR1 and CDR2: MNHEY, SVGAGI. V was cut by 6 bases and J by 5 bases, with 14 bases left in between. The CDR3 is 13 amino acids. DNA for the CDR3: TGTGCCAGCAGCAGACGGGTCGGTCACGAGCAGTACTTC. It yields the protein CASSRRVGHEQYF.

J is TRBJ2-5 and V is TRBV15; TRBD1 matches at 9 bases. CDR1 is LNHNV and CDR2 is YYDKDF in the germline V gene (reference sequence). The CDR3 is made up of 15 amino acids. With V trimmed by 2 bases and J by 2 bases, 3 bases remained unmatched. The CDR3 protein is CATSRPGQGQETQYF. The CDR3 bases are TGTGCCACCAGCAGACCCGGACAGGGGCAAGAGACCCAGTACTTC.

The chain joins TRBV30 to TRBJ2-1; 8 nucleotides align to TRBD2. Trimming removed 4 bases from V and 3 bases from J; junction bases left unmatched: 5. This CDR3 has 14 amino acids. CDR1 is GTSNPN and CDR2 is SVGIG in the germline V gene (reference sequence). The CDR3 sequence: CAWTRGGLYNEQFF. The DNA for the CDR3 is TGTGCCTGGACCCGCGGGGGGCTCTACAATGAGCAGTTCTTC.

This CDR3 is CASSQEGQLGYTF. CDR3 nucleotides: TGCGCCAGCAGCCAAGAGGGACAGTTGGGCTACACCTTC. V and J are TRBV4-1 and TRBJ1-2; the match to TRBD1 covers 7 bases. From germline, CDR1 is MGHRA and CDR2 YSYEKL. This CDR3 is 13 amino acids long. The trim removed 0 bases at V and 8 bases at J, leaving 3 bases unmatched.

This chain connects TRBV10-3 to TRBJ2-1, with 7 bases identical to TRBD2. Germline CDR1 ENHRY, CDR2 SYGVKD. V lost 5 bases and J lost 0; bases outside the gene matches: 4. The CDR3 is 15 amino acids. The CDR3 reads CAISPRGDSYNEQFF. The DNA for the CDR3 is TGTGCCATCAGTCCCCGGGGGGACTCCTACAATGAGCAGTTCTTC.

The table lists this clone with a few counts. The rearrangement joins TRBV6-1 to TRBJ1-2; 7 bases are shared with TRBD1. Germline CDR1 is MNHNS and CDR2 is SASEGT. V shed 5 bases and J 3 bases; nucleotides not matched to a gene: 3. The CDR3 is 13 residues long. This CDR3 reads CASSRGTDYGYTF. CDR3 bases: TGTGCCAGCAGTCGCGGGACAGACTATGGCTACACCTTC.

The gene calls are TRBV4-3 and TRBJ2-5; tentatively, D is TRBD2 (5 bases). Germline assignment: CDR1 LGHNA and CDR2 YSLEER. The CDR3 loop spans 16 amino acids. Deletions cut 0 bases from V and 0 bases from J, with 11 bases between. The CDR3 protein is CASSQEAAAYQETQYF. As DNA, the CDR3 is TGCGCCAGCAGCCAAGAAGCGGCAGCGTACCAAGAGACCCAGTACTTC.

The chain couples TRBV30 to TRBJ1-1, with D uncertain. CDR1 is GTSNPN, CDR2 SVGIG, per germline (reference sequence). This CDR3 is built from 13 residues. Trimming took 4 bases from V and 2 from J, leaving 11 bases between them. CDR3 nucleotides: TGTGCCTGGATGGGCAGCAGAAACACTGAAGCTTTCTTT. Its translation is CAWMGSRNTEAFF.

The genes are TRBV27 and TRBJ2-3, with D possibly matching TRBD2 (6 bases). The length of the CDR3 is 13 residues. The germline V and J ends were trimmed by 3 bases and 4 bases, with 8 bases remaining between them. The germline V gene has CDR1 MNHEY and CDR2 SMNVEV (reference sequence). The CDR3 coding sequence is TGTGCCAGCAGTTTGGGGGAGGCAGATACGCAGTATTTT. As protein: CASSLGEADTQYF.

V usage is TRBV28 and J usage is TRBJ1-4, with D hard to call. The V end was cut by 6 bases, the J end by 7 bases, with 18 bases between. Germline V CDR1 and CDR2: MDHEN, SYDVKM. This CDR3 is built from 15 residues. The chain's CDR3 is CASRSFGLLGEKLFF. CDR3 DNA: TGTGCCAGCAGGTCGTTCGGACTTTTGGGTGAAAAACTGTTTTTT.

The CDR3 DNA is TGTGCCAGCAGCTGGGGTATTATACTAGCGGGGGGAGATACGCAGTATTTT. It codes for CASSWGIILAGGDTQYF. The V call is TRBV5-6, the J call TRBJ2-3, with 12 nucleotides matching TRBD2. Germline V gene lookup returns CDR1 SGHDT and CDR2 YYEEEE. The CDR3 is 17 residues long. V trimming: 3 bases; J trimming: 5 bases; junction bases outside the gene matches: 10.

This sequence joins TRBV19 and TRBJ1-2, with a possible D match to TRBD1 (5 bases). This CDR3 contains 16 residues. CDR1 is LNHDA, CDR2 SQIVND, per germline (reference sequence). Trimming pared 0 bases from V and 3 bases from J, leaving 14 bases between. The CDR3 spells CASSIDRLGGDYGYTF. The CDR3 DNA reads as TGTGCCAGTAGTATAGATCGTTTAGGAGGGGACTATGGCTACACCTTC. Full variable domain (rest looked up from reference TRBV19 and TRBJ1-2): DGGITQSPKYLFRKEGQNVTLSCEQNLNHDAMYWYRQDPGQGLRLIYYSQIVNDFQKGDIAEGYSVSREKKESFPLTVTSAQKNPTAFYLCASSIDRLGGDYGYTFGSGTRLTVV.

The chain joins TRBV2 to TRBJ1-5, with a tentative D call TRBD1 (5 bases). The V and J ends lost 3 bases and 1 base respectively, with 10 bases between them. The CDR3 is 15 amino acids. Germline-derived CDR1 and CDR2 are SNHLY and FYNNEI. The CDR3 protein is CASSDRVLSNQPQHF. The CDR3 DNA sequence: TGTGCCAGCAGTGACAGGGTGTTGAGCAATCAGCCCCAGCATTTT.

The V call is TRBV19, the J call TRBJ2-1; 7 positions agree with TRBD1. Germline V CDR1 and CDR2: LNHDA, SQIVND (reference sequence). V trimming: 6 bases; J trimming: 2 bases; junction bases outside the gene matches: 4. The CDR3 contains 14 residues. This CDR3 reads CASRSGQPYNEQFF. DNA of the CDR3: TGTGCCAGTAGATCGGGACAGCCCTACAATGAGCAGTTCTTC.

This chain joins TRBV2 and TRBJ1-2; D unclear. The CDR3 sequence is 14 residues long. V was trimmed by 2 bases and J by 4 bases, leaving 11 bases between them. Germline assignment: CDR1 SNHLY and CDR2 FYNNEI. CDR3 sequence reads: CASSEFLDIYGYTF. CDR3 bases: TGTGCCAGCAGTGAATTCCTTGACATCTATGGCTACACCTTC.

The chain couples TRBV4-1 to TRBJ1-5; the D gene is possibly TRBD1 (5 bases). CDR1 MGHRA and CDR2 YSYEKL come from the germline V gene. V was shortened by 2 bases and J by 3 bases, with 8 bases between the two germline ends. The CDR3 covers 14 residues. CDR3: CASSQTGFNQPQHF. CDR3 in DNA: TGCGCCAGCAGCCAAACAGGTTTCAATCAGCCCCAGCATTTT.

This chain connects TRBV29-1 to TRBJ2-7; weak D call: TRBD2 (6 bases). The germline V gene encodes CDR1 SQVTM and CDR2 ANQGSEA. V lost 2 bases and J lost 2, with 10 bases in between. CDR3 length: 13 amino acids. This chain's CDR3 is CSVEPGGTYEQYF. The DNA for the CDR3 is TGCAGCGTTGAACCCGGGGGTACCTACGAGCAGTACTTC.

V usage is TRBV11-2 and J usage is TRBJ2-3; the D gene is possibly TRBD2 (6 bases). CDR1 is SGHAT, CDR2 FQNNGV, per germline. The CDR3 totals 16 residues. Deletions cut 3 bases from V and 5 bases from J, with 18 bases between. Here the CDR3 DNA reads TGTGCCAGCAGCTTCCGAGGGGAGGCCTTTGAAGATACGCAGTATTTT. Amino acids: CASSFRGEAFEDTQYF.

J is TRBJ1-2 and V is TRBV7-6; 7 bases are shared with TRBD1. Trimming at V came to 7 bases and at J to 4 bases, leaving 12 bases not matched to a gene. Germline assignment: CDR1 SGHVS and CDR2 FNYEAQ. The CDR3 has 15 amino acids. The CDR3 sequence: CASTLETGRAYGYTF. The CDR3 nucleotides are TGTGCCAGCACCTTGGAGACAGGGCGCGCCTATGGCTACACCTTC.

J is TRBJ1-6 and V is TRBV30, with 7 nucleotides matching TRBD1. The CDR3 is made up of 14 amino acids. The trim removed 3 bases at V and 7 bases at J, leaving 6 bases unmatched. Germline V gene lookup returns CDR1 GTSNPN and CDR2 SVGIG (reference sequence). The CDR3 region has the DNA TGTGCCTGGAGCCCGGGACAGATAAATTCACCCCTCCACTTT. Translating it yields CAWSPGQINSPLHF.

CDR3 sequence: CASAPGKGDTEAFF. The CDR3 nucleotides read TGTGCTAGTGCCCCCGGCAAGGGAGACACTGAAGCTTTCTTT. The V gene is TRBV12-5, the J gene TRBJ1-1; D is uncertain. This CDR3 contains 14 residues. Germline V gene data show CDR1 as LGHNT and CDR2 as FRNRAP. The ends were cut back, 7 bases at V and 3 bases at J, with 15 bases in the middle.

The chain is built from TRBV18 and TRBJ1-5; TRBD1 aligns across 8 bases. With V trimmed by 3 bases and J by 5 bases, 12 bases remained unmatched. CDR1 and CDR2 from the germline V gene are KGHSH and LQKENI. This CDR3 has 17 amino acids. CDR3 residues: CASSPQGSGTGDQPQHF. The CDR3 nucleotides are TGTGCCAGCTCACCGCAAGGGTCCGGGACAGGTGATCAGCCCCAGCATTTT.

V is TRBV29-1 and J is TRBJ2-1; 7 bases line up with TRBD1. The CDR3 length is 13 residues. Germline V gives CDR1 SQVTM, CDR2 ANQGSEA. V lost 2 bases to trimming and J lost 6 bases; unmatched junction nucleotides: 4. CDR3 protein: CSVEPTGSNEQFF. DNA of the CDR3: TGCAGCGTTGAACCGACAGGGAGCAATGAGCAGTTCTTC.

The chain is built from TRBV7-2 and TRBJ1-2, with 12 bases aligning to TRBD1. This CDR3 comprises 15 residues. After removal of 4 bases from V and 5 bases from J, the junction contained 5 bases not matched to a gene. Germline lookup yields CDR1 SGHTA and CDR2 FQGNSA. CDR3: CASSWGQGAKYGYTF. In nucleotides, the CDR3 is TGTGCCAGCAGCTGGGGACAGGGGGCGAAGTATGGCTACACCTTC.

V gene TRBV9 combines with J gene TRBJ2-7, with 7 bases lining up with TRBD2. In germline, CDR1 is SGDLS, CDR2 YYNGEE. This CDR3 contains 14 residues. Trimming took 4 bases from V and 0 from J; bases not matched to a gene: 4. CDR3 amino acids: CASSTGGSSYEQYF. CDR3 nucleotide sequence: TGTGCCAGCAGCACGGGCGGGAGCTCCTACGAGCAGTACTTC.

The V gene is TRBV16, the J gene TRBJ2-7; D call uncertain. V gave up 7 bases and J gave up 2 bases, with 18 bases separating them. Per germline, CDR1 KGHSY and CDR2 FQNENV. The CDR3 sequence is 15 residues long. Written as DNA, the CDR3 is TGTGCCAGCAACTCACGAGGCTCACGGCCCTACGAGCAGTACTTC. Its protein product is CASNSRGSRPYEQYF.

V is TRBV27 and J is TRBJ1-2; 12 nucleotides agree with TRBD1. The CDR3 loop spans 18 amino acids. The germline V gene has CDR1 MNHEY and CDR2 SMNVEV (reference sequence). V gave up 7 bases and J gave up 8 bases; unmatched junction bases: 20. The DNA for the CDR3 is TGTGCCAGCACCTTCACCGGGGGACAGGGGGCGTCGGATCACGGCTACACCTTC. It yields the protein CASTFTGGQGASDHGYTF.